Listed below are T cell receptor beta chains from one sample, sequenced in a study of shared clonotypes between healthy human individuals. Data came from immunoSEQ multiplex PCR; TCRdb stores just in-frame clones and leaves some out. This table holds some 2,100,000 clones, roughly 91% found once. The material sequenced was naive CD8+ T cells from PBMCs. The receptors originated from a man between 18 and 29 years old in good health. Some clones in this sample may be carry-over from other donors' samples. CDR3s include the opening cysteine and the closing phenylalanine or tryptophan. Fields, in order: CDR3 protein, CDR3 DNA, V gene, J gene, D gene, clone size. A D gene is named only where the DNA matches it firmly. A clone size is listed for some rows: how often the clone was seen (once, few, many), or a class if it is expanded.

cdr3_aa: CASSAHHDRAVSQPQHF; cdr3_nt: TGCGCCAGCAGCGCGCATCACGACAGGGCCGTAAGTCAGCCCCAGCATTTT; v_call: TRBV4-1; j_call: TRBJ1-5; d_call: TRBD1; clone_size: -
cdr3_aa: CASSFMGQNEQFF; cdr3_nt: TGTGCCAGCAGTTTCATGGGTCAGAATGAGCAGTTCTTC; v_call: TRBV28; j_call: TRBJ2-1; d_call: -; clone_size: -
cdr3_aa: CASSLFEGYNEQFF; cdr3_nt: TGTGCCAGCAGCTTATTCGAGGGTTACAATGAGCAGTTCTTC; v_call: TRBV7-8; j_call: TRBJ2-1; d_call: -; clone_size: -
cdr3_aa: CASIETGEHYNEQFF; cdr3_nt: TGTGCCAGCATCGAGACAGGGGAGCACTACAATGAGCAGTTCTTC; v_call: TRBV21-1; j_call: TRBJ2-1; d_call: -; clone_size: -
cdr3_aa: CARGGNGELFF; cdr3_nt: TGTGCCAGGGGGGGGAACGGGGAGCTGTTTTTT; v_call: TRBV6-1; j_call: TRBJ2-2; d_call: TRBD2; clone_size: -
cdr3_aa: CASSFSTGQLVDTQYF; cdr3_nt: TGTGCCAGCAGTTTTTCAACGGGACAACTAGTGGATACGCAGTATTTT; v_call: TRBV27; j_call: TRBJ2-3; d_call: -; clone_size: -
cdr3_aa: CASSSRTGVYEQYF; cdr3_nt: TGTGCCAGCAGCAGCCGGACAGGGGTCTACGAGCAGTACTTC; v_call: TRBV11-2; j_call: TRBJ2-7; d_call: TRBD1; clone_size: once
cdr3_aa: CAISSTTTYHNEQFF; cdr3_nt: TGTGCCATCAGTTCGACAACCACCTACCACAATGAGCAGTTCTTC; v_call: TRBV10-3; j_call: TRBJ2-1; d_call: -; clone_size: -
cdr3_aa: CSVEVAFRPYEQYF; cdr3_nt: TGCAGCGTTGAAGTGGCTTTTCGGCCCTACGAGCAGTACTTC; v_call: TRBV29-1; j_call: TRBJ2-7; d_call: -; clone_size: -
cdr3_aa: CASSLSGEGEKLFF; cdr3_nt: TGTGCCAGCAGCTTAAGTGGAGAAGGTGAAAAACTGTTTTTT; v_call: TRBV7-9; j_call: TRBJ1-4; d_call: -; clone_size: once